These 2 T cell receptor beta chains were sequenced from one sample in a study of neurological immune-mediated disorders. Via MiXCR, TCRdb re-called the 5' RACE reads, giving one row per CDR3 protein. This sample has under 100,000 distinct CDR3 sequences, with about 13% found just once. Time point defined: longitudinal time-point 2. The source material was PBMCs. These receptors all come from a female donor with HTLV-1-associated myelopathy (HAM/TSP).

To note about this clonotype: A much larger clone lies one base from this, so it may be a read error. The chain carries TRBV10-3 and TRBJ2-1; 7 bases line up with TRBD1. Germline V gene sequence: CDR1 ENHRY, CDR2 SYGVKD. With 7 bases clipped from V and 7 bases from J, the junction kept 10 bases outside the gene matches. This CDR3 spans 14 amino acids. CDR3 bases: TGTGCCATCACTTCTTCGACAGGGCGGAATGAGCAGTTCTTC. Protein sequence: CAITSSTGRNEQFF.

At least ten counts were recorded for this clonotype. This rearrangement joins TRBV20-1 to TRBJ1-1, with D hard to call. V lost 6 bases and J 3 bases, leaving 17 bases between the germline ends. Looked up from germline, CDR1 is DFQATT and CDR2 is SNEGSKA (reference sequence). The CDR3 covers 14 residues. The CDR3 DNA sequence: TGCAGTGCCCCGAAGAGCGGACGCCACACTGAAGCTTTCTTT. This encodes CSAPKSGRHTEAFF.